A selection of T cell receptor beta chains follows, all from one sample in a study of CXCR3-negative and CXCR3-positive naive CD8 T cells. TCRdb reanalyzed the 5' RACE reads and collapses them to one entry per CDR3 protein, without DNA. The sample holds about 84,000 distinct CDR3 sequences. Sequencing was carried out using naive CXCR3+ CD8+ T cells from blood. These receptors were obtained from a human donor in good health. Some clones in this sample may be carry-over from other donors' samples. Both conserved end residues are part of each CDR3. The order of the fields is J gene, CDR3 length, V gene, CDR3 protein.

TRBJ2-3 | 17 | TRBV29-1 | CSVGAPLAGGPPDTQYF
TRBJ2-7 | 17 | TRBV4-1 | CASSQESWVSSTYEQYF
TRBJ2-7 | 16 | TRBV4-1 | CASSQDPAPGFSEQYF
TRBJ1-1 | 15 | TRBV4-3 | CASSQLTGVNTEAFF
TRBJ2-1 | 16 | TRBV14 | CASSQVGVRTSDEQFF
TRBJ2-1 | 16 | TRBV7-7 | CASSSSLAGGPGEQFF
TRBJ1-1 | 16 | TRBV25-1 | CASSEFQITAGTEAFF
TRBJ2-3 | 17 | TRBV25-1 | CASSEYWVAGSTDTQYF
TRBJ2-7 | 13 | TRBV24-1 | CATSRPDSYEQYF
TRBJ1-3 | 12 | TRBV28 | CASSWPGNTIYF
TRBJ2-3 | 15 | TRBV7-2 | CASRPGTGYADTQYF
TRBJ2-3 | 16 | TRBV29-1 | CSVEGLQGASTDTQYF
TRBJ1-1 | 14 | TRBV27 | CASSFGPQGTEAFF
TRBJ2-7 | 12 | TRBV29-1 | CSIRDGAYEQYF
TRBJ2-5 | 15 | TRBV29-1 | CSVELLRGGKETQYF
TRBJ2-7 | 15 | TRBV28 | CASSFSGTGAYEQYF
TRBJ2-2 | 14 | TRBV7-6 | CASSLGTGPGELFF
TRBJ2-7 | 19 | TRBV19 | CASSISRGGLEWNSYEQYF
TRBJ2-5 | 13 | TRBV6-5 | CASSRQAGETQYF
TRBJ2-2 | 14 | TRBV29-1 | CSVEADANTGELFF
TRBJ2-7 | 13 | TRBV6-6 | CATSGLAVYEQYF
TRBJ2-1 | 17 | TRBV9 | CASSVPSGRADLGEQFF
TRBJ2-1 | 14 | TRBV5-1 | CASAAGLGRNEQFF